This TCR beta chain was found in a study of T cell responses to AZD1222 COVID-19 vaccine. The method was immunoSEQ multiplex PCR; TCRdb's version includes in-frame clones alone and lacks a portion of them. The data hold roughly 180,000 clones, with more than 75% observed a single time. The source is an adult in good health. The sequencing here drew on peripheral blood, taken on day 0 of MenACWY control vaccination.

The CDR3 region has the DNA TGTGCCAGCAGTTACGGGAAGGTGCAGGAGCAGTACTTC. Translating it yields CASSYGKVQEQYF. V and J are TRBV6-5 and TRBJ2-7; no clear D gene. The CDR3 has 13 residues. CDR1 and CDR2 (germline): MNHEY, SVGAGI. V was cut by 2 bases and J by 7 bases, with 12 bases left in between.